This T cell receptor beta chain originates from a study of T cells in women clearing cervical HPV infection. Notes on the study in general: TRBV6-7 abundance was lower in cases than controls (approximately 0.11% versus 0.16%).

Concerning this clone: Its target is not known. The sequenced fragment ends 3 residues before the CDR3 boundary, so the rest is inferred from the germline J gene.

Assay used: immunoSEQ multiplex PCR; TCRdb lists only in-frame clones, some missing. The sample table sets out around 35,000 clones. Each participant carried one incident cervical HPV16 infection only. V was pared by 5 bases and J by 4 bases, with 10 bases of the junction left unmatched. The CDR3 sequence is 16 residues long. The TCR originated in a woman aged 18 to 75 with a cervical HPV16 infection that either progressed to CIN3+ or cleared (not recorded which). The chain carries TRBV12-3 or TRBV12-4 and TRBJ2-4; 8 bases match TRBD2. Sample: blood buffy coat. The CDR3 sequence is CASSLSGTRQKNIQYF. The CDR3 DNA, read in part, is TGTGCCAGCAGTCTCTCCGGGACTAGGCAGAAAAACATT.